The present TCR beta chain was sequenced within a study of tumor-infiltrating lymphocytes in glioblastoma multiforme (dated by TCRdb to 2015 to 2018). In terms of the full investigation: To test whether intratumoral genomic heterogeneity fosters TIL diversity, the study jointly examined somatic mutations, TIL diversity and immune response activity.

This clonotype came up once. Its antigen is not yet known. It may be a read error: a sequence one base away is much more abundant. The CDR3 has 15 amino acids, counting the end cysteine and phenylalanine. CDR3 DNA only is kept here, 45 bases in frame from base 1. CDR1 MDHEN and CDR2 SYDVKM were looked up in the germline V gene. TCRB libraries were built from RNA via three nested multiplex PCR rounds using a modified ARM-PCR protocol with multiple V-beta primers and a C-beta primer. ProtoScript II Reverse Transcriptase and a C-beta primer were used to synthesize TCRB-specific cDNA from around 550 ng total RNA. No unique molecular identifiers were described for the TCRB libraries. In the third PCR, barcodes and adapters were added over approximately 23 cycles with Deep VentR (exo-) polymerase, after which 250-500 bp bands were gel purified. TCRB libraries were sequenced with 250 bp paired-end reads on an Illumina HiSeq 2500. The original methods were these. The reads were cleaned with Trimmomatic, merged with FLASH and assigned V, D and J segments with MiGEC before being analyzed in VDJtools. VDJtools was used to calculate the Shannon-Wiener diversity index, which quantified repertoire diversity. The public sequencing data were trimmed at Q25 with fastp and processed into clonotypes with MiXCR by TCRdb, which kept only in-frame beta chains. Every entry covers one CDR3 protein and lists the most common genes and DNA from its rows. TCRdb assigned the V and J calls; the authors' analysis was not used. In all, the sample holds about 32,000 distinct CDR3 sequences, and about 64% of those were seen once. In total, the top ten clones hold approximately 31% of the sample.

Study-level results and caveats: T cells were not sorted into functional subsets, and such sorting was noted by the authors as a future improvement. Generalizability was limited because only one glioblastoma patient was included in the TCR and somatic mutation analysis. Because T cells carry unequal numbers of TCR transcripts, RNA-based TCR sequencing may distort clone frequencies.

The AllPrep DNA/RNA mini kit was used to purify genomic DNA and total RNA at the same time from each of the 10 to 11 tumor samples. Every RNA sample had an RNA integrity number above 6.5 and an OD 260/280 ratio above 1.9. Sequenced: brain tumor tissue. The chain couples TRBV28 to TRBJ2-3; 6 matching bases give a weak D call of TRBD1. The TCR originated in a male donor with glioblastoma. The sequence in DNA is TGTGCCAGCAATTTATACCGACAGGGCACAGATACGCAGTATTTT. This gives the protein CASNLYRQGTDTQYF. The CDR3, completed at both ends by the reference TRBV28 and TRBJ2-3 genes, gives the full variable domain DVKVTQSSRYLVKRTGEKVFLECVQDMDHENMFWYRQDPGLGLRLIYFSYDVKMKEKGDIPEGYSVSREKKERFSLILESASTNQTSMYLCASNLYRQGTDTQYFGPGTRLTVL.